A single sample is the source of the 21 T cell receptor beta chains below, sequenced in a study of cytomegalovirus exposure and HLA in healthy donors. 13 Jbeta primers and 60 Vbeta primers were used for the PCR. Using immunoSEQ multiplex PCR, the repertoire was profiled, and TCRdb retains in-frame clones only, with some absent. The sample contains roughly 100,000 clones, less than 85% of which appear only once. Sequencing used PBMCs. The source is a man aged 60-69 years in good health and CMV-seronegative.

V is TRBV29-1 and J is TRBJ2-5; 9 bases align to TRBD1. Germline V gives CDR1 SQVTM, CDR2 ANQGSEA. V lost 6 bases and J lost 4; bases outside the gene matches: 6. There are 13 residues in the CDR3. CDR3 DNA: TGCAGCGTAAGAGGACAGGGGTCAGAGACCCAGTACTTC. This gives the protein CSVRGQGSETQYF.

The V and J genes are TRBV9 and TRBJ2-5; 9 bases fit TRBD1. In germline, CDR1 is SGDLS, CDR2 YYNGEE. CDR3 length: 18 amino acids. V shed 3 bases, J shed 1 base, and the junction held 13 bases outside the gene matches. In DNA, the CDR3 is TGTGCCAGCAGCGCGCGAGCCGGGACAGGGTTGATCCAAGAGACCCAGTACTTC. It specifies CASSARAGTGLIQETQYF.

This clone came up a few times. The V call is TRBV27, the J call TRBJ2-1, with 10 bases fitting TRBD2. Looked up from germline, CDR1 is MNHEY and CDR2 is SMNVEV (reference sequence). Trimming removed 4 bases from V and 6 bases from J; junction bases left unmatched: 6. The CDR3 has 15 residues. The DNA for the CDR3 is TGTGCCAGCAGTTCATCTAGCGGGGGACTCAATGAGCAGTTCTTC. Its translation is CASSSSSGGLNEQFF.

The gene calls are TRBV15 and TRBJ2-7; D gene ambiguous. Deletions cut 1 base from V and 4 bases from J, with 5 bases between. The CDR3 consists of 12 residues. Germline V gives CDR1 LNHNV, CDR2 YYDKDF (reference sequence). The CDR3 sequence: CATSRAGYEQYV. The CDR3 nucleotides are TGTGCCACCAGCAGAGCGGGTTACGAGCAGTACGTC.

This clone showed up just a few times. The chain joins TRBV2 to TRBJ1-2; no firm D call. CDR3 length: 17 residues. V was trimmed by 0 bases and J by 1 base, leaving 15 bases between them. From germline, CDR1 is SNHLY and CDR2 FYNNEI. CDR3 coding DNA: TGTGCCAGCAGTGAAGCTGTTAGGGTGAGGGTTAACTATGGCTACACCTTC. It specifies CASSEAVRVRVNYGYTF.

The gene calls are TRBV19 and TRBJ2-2; 10 nucleotides align to TRBD2. CDR1 and CDR2 (germline): LNHDA, SQIVND (reference sequence). This CDR3 comprises 15 residues. V shed 7 bases and J 7 bases; nucleotides not matched to a gene: 9. For the CDR3, the DNA is TGTGCCAGTAAAAATCTAGCGGGGGTTGTCGGGGAGCTGTTTTTT. Protein sequence: CASKNLAGVVGELFF.

The chain uses TRBV7-7 and TRBJ1-4, with no clear D. V was trimmed by 0 bases and J by 5 bases, leaving 10 bases between them. The CDR3 contains 15 residues. Per germline, CDR1 SSHAT and CDR2 FNYEAQ (reference sequence). The CDR3 nucleotides read TGTGCCAGCAGCTTAGCGGCAGGACTAAATGAAAAACTGTTTTTT. Amino acid sequence: CASSLAAGLNEKLFF.

Only a few counts were recorded for this clone. The genes are TRBV12-1 and TRBJ1-5. TRBV12-1 is recorded as a pseudogene. This CDR3 spans 12 amino acids. The CDR3 DNA reads as TGTGCCAGCACCATCCGGAATCAGCCCCAGCATTTT. Amino acid sequence: CASTIRNQPQHF.

This chain connects TRBV18 to TRBJ1-5, with unresolved D. Germline V gene data show CDR1 as KGHSH and CDR2 as LQKENI. This CDR3 is 14 amino acids long. V lost 4 bases to trimming and J lost 0 bases, with 7 bases between them. This CDR3 reads CASSLEYSNQPQHF. CDR3 in DNA: TGTGCCAGCTCACTAGAATATAGCAATCAGCCCCAGCATTTT.

The chain joins TRBV7-2 to TRBJ1-2; 8 nucleotides align to TRBD1. Germline V gives CDR1 SGHTA, CDR2 FQGNSA. This CDR3 has 17 amino acids. V was clipped by 1 base and J by 4 bases; unmatched bases: 11. CDR3: CASSLGGTGLNSYGYTF. CDR3 in DNA: TGTGCCAGCAGCTTAGGAGGGACAGGATTGAACTCCTATGGCTACACCTTC.

A few counts support this clone. The rearrangement joins TRBV7-9 to TRBJ1-1, with 7 positions matching TRBD1. This CDR3 spans 8 amino acids. Germline V gene sequence: CDR1 SEHNR, CDR2 FQNEAQ (reference sequence). The CDR3 is CSPGGAFF. In DNA, the CDR3 is TGTTCCCCAGGGGGGGCTTTCTTT.

This chain joins TRBV7-3 and TRBJ1-6; 7 nucleotides agree with TRBD1. After removal of 2 bases from V and 5 bases from J, the junction contained 3 bases not matched to a gene. Germline values: CDR1 SGHTA, CDR2 FQGTGA. The CDR3 consists of 15 residues. CDR3 region: CASSLLGQNNSPLHF. The DNA for the CDR3 is TGTGCCAGCAGCTTACTGGGACAGAATAATTCACCCCTCCACTTT.

The V and J genes are TRBV28 and TRBJ2-7; a weak D match, TRBD1 (6 bases). The CDR3 extends over 14 amino acids. Trimming stripped 5 bases from V and 4 bases from J, with 15 bases between. The germline V gene has CDR1 MDHEN and CDR2 SYDVKM. The CDR3 loop is CASSPKLTGYEQYV. CDR3 nucleotides: TGTGCCAGCAGTCCGAAACTAACAGGGTACGAGCAGTACGTC.

The V gene is TRBV19, the J gene TRBJ2-5, with D maybe TRBD1 (6 bases). The CDR3 sequence is 13 residues long. V dropped 4 bases and J dropped 5 bases, with 11 bases sitting between them. Looked up from germline, CDR1 is LNHDA and CDR2 is SQIVND (reference sequence). The CDR3 DNA follows: TGTGCCAGTAGTAAGGACAGAGGGGAGACCCAGTACTTC. Protein: CASSKDRGETQYF.

In its sample, this clone was seen a few times. This sequence joins TRBV5-4 and TRBJ1-2; weak D call: TRBD1 (6 bases). Germline-derived CDR1 and CDR2 are SGHNT and YYREEE (reference sequence). Trimming removed 1 base from V and 6 bases from J, with 13 bases in between. The CDR3 sequence is 14 residues long. The CDR3 protein is CASSLSRGTNGYTF. As DNA, the CDR3 is TGTGCCAGCAGCTTGAGCAGGGGTACGAATGGCTACACCTTC.

V is TRBV5-4 and J is TRBJ1-1; the match to TRBD1 covers 9 bases. Trimming at V came to 4 bases and at J to 4 bases, leaving 14 bases not matched to a gene. There are 17 residues in the CDR3. Germline V gene lookup returns CDR1 SGHNT and CDR2 YYREEE (reference sequence). CDR3 sequence reads: CASSRGDRALGSTEAFF. In DNA, the CDR3 is TGTGCCAGCAGCCGAGGGGACAGGGCCTTGGGGAGCACTGAAGCTTTCTTT.

This rearrangement joins TRBV15 to TRBJ1-1; 7 bases agree with TRBD1. Germline-derived CDR1 and CDR2 are LNHNV and YYDKDF (reference sequence). The CDR3 is 15 residues long. V was pared by 0 bases and J by 7 bases, with 8 bases of the junction left unmatched. The CDR3 loop is CATSRDSYRGFEAFF. Here the CDR3 DNA reads TGTGCCACCAGCAGAGACTCATACAGGGGCTTTGAAGCTTTCTTT.

The V call is TRBV7-2, the J call TRBJ1-1; tentatively, D is TRBD1 (5 bases). There are 14 residues in the CDR3. Germline CDR1 and CDR2: SGHTA and FQGNSA. V shed 1 base and J shed 6 bases, with 12 bases lying between them. In DNA form, the CDR3 reads TGTGCCAGCAGCTTAGGGGGGGACGCATCTGAAGCTTTCTTT. Its translation: CASSLGGDASEAFF. The variable domain in full, with the rest retrieved from reference TRBV7-2 and TRBJ1-1, is GAGVSQSPSNKVTEKGKDVELRCDPISGHTALYWYRQSLGQGLEFLIYFQGNSAPDKSGLPSDRFSAERTGGSVSTLTIQRTQQEDSAVYLCASSLGGDASEAFFGQGTRLTVV.

The chain uses TRBV11-1 and TRBJ2-3, with D possibly matching TRBD1 (6 bases). The CDR3 is made up of 15 amino acids. Trimming removed 2 bases at V and 4 bases at J, with 13 bases between. Germline CDR1 is SGHAT and CDR2 is FQDESV (reference sequence). CDR3 loop: CASSLKVGAADTQYF. Written as DNA, the CDR3 is TGTGCCAGCAGCTTAAAAGTGGGGGCGGCAGATACGCAGTATTTT.

The chain combines TRBV7-9 with TRBJ2-5, with 12 nucleotides matching TRBD2. The germline V gene has CDR1 SEHNR and CDR2 FQNEAQ (reference sequence). V gave up 5 bases and J gave up 0 bases; unmatched junction bases: 4. The CDR3 extends over 16 amino acids. The CDR3 nucleotides are TGTGCCAGCAGCCGACTAGCGGGGGCGTACCAAGAGACCCAGTACTTC. This gives the protein CASSRLAGAYQETQYF.

The CDR3 loop reads CASSLRFPGGMDSPLHF. Here the CDR3 DNA reads TGTGCCAGCAGCTTAAGGTTCCCGGGGGGGATGGATTCACCCCTCCACTTT. This chain joins TRBV7-3 and TRBJ1-6; a possible D gene is TRBD1 (5 bases). The V and J ends lost 1 base and 8 bases respectively, with 18 bases between them. This CDR3 has 17 residues. CDR1 SGHTA and CDR2 FQGTGA come from the germline V gene.